Detailed here is one T cell receptor (beta chain). Its antigen remains unidentified. Germline loops: CDR1 MNHNS, CDR2 SASEGT. CDR3 length: 15 amino acids. V was trimmed by 0 bases and J by 5 bases, leaving 13 bases between them. These data originate in a study of Ad26.COV2.S vaccination and SARS-CoV-2 variants. Whole-study findings and limits: Individuals receiving vaccine had higher spike-specific TCR breadth than placebo recipients did.

Specified treatment: about 20 received Ad26.COV2.S at low or high dose, single or two shots; 5 received placebo; per-sample allocation not given. Specimen acquisition occurred on day 63 following the initial vaccine or placebo injection. Generated by immunoSEQ multiplex PCR, the TCRdb table keeps only in-frame clones and is missing some. The table has some 330,000 clones, roughly 88% seen once; the top ten hold about 5%. This specimen was peripheral blood, taken in a trial of Ad26.COV2.S vaccine versus placebo. The chain employs TRBV6-1 and TRBJ1-1, with TRBD1 as a possible D gene (6 bases). The clonotype comes from a person between 18 and 59 years old who received the Ad26.COV2.S COVID-19 vaccine or a placebo. The CDR3 nucleotides are TGTGCCAGCAGTGAAGCGCTTCTGGGGGCTACTGAAGCTTTCTTT. Amino acid sequence: CASSEALLGATEAFF.